A single sample is the source of the 9 T cell receptor beta chains below, sequenced in a study of T cell responses to AZD1222 COVID-19 vaccine. Produced via immunoSEQ multiplex PCR; TCRdb's table is partial and in-frame only. The sample shows 180,000 or so clones, approximately 93% of them seen only once. The sample here was peripheral blood, taken on day 0 of AZD1222 vaccination. The receptor source for this set is an adult in good health.

The chain recombines TRBV5-6 with TRBJ1-2, with D unresolved. The CDR3 runs to 13 residues. Germline V gene data show CDR1 as SGHDT and CDR2 as YYEEEE. The ends were cut back, 0 bases at V and 8 bases at J, with 11 bases in the middle. For the CDR3, the DNA is TGTGCCAGCAGCTTGGTGAGTTCAGGCGGCTACACCTTC. The encoded protein is CASSLVSSGGYTF. Variable domain in full (rest from reference TRBV5-6 and TRBJ1-2): DAGVTQSPTHLIKTRGQQVTLRCSPKSGHDTVSWYQQALGQGPQFIFQYYEEEERQRGNFPDRFSGHQFPNYSSELNVNALLLGDSALYLCASSLVSSGGYTFGSGTRLTVV.

The V gene is TRBV6-5, the J gene TRBJ2-3; the D is unclear. There are 13 residues in the CDR3. The V gene's germline CDR1 is MNHEY and CDR2 SVGAGI. The ends were cut back, 6 bases at V and 8 bases at J, with 15 bases in the middle. Written as DNA, the CDR3 is TGTGCCAGCAGCCCCACCAGCGCCCCTACGCAGTATTTT. This encodes CASSPTSAPTQYF.

This chain's CDR3 is CASGLVGGGREKLFF. CDR3 DNA sequence: TGTGCTAGTGGTTTGGTAGGGGGCGGGCGTGAAAAACTGTTTTTT. V usage is TRBV12-5 and J usage is TRBJ1-4; 7 bases line up with TRBD1. Germline trimming cut 0 bases from V and 7 bases from J; bases unmatched to any gene: 5. The CDR3 spans 15 residues. Per germline, CDR1 LGHNT and CDR2 FRNRAP.

The chain joins TRBV5-1 to TRBJ1-1, with D possibly TRBD1 on 5 matching bases. V was clipped by 0 bases and J by 0 bases, with 12 bases between them. CDR3 length: 16 amino acids. Germline V gives CDR1 SGHRS, CDR2 YFSETQ. For the CDR3, the DNA is TGCGCCAGCAGCTTGGAGTGGGGGACCATGAACACTGAAGCTTTCTTT. This codes for CASSLEWGTMNTEAFF.

J is TRBJ2-7 and V is TRBV2; TRBD1 matches at 7 bases. Germline CDR1 is SNHLY and CDR2 is FYNNEI. The CDR3 loop spans 14 amino acids. V trimming: 6 bases; J trimming: 1 base; junction bases outside the gene matches: 6. This CDR3 reads CASSHGQESYEQYF. The CDR3 coding sequence is TGTGCCAGCAGCCATGGACAGGAGTCCTACGAGCAGTACTTC.

This clone was detected only a few times. The rearrangement uses TRBV6-1 and TRBJ2-2; TRBD2 matches at 7 bases. The CDR3 totals 13 residues. With 3 bases clipped from V and 7 bases from J, the junction kept 2 bases outside the gene matches. The V gene's germline CDR1 is MNHNS and CDR2 SASEGT. In DNA, the CDR3 is TGTGCCAGCAGTGAGGGGGGGATCGGGGAGCTGTTTTTT. Its protein product is CASSEGGIGELFF.

This clone appeared a single time. This sequence joins TRBV29-1 and TRBJ1-1; 7 bases align to TRBD1. V lost 1 base to trimming and J lost 6 bases; unmatched junction nucleotides: 8. This CDR3 is built from 14 residues. Germline values: CDR1 SQVTM, CDR2 ANQGSEA. Here the CDR3 reads CSVEGPSRGPEAFF. For the CDR3, the DNA is TGCAGCGTTGAAGGACCGTCGAGGGGGCCTGAAGCTTTCTTT.

This rearrangement joins TRBV12-3 or TRBV12-4 to TRBJ2-7; tentative D call: TRBD2 (6 bases). This CDR3 is built from 13 residues. Trimming took off 0 bases at V and 3 bases at J, with 6 bases between the two ends. The CDR3 bases are TGTGCCAGCAGTTTAGCGGAGGGCTACGAGCAGTACTTC. Its protein product is CASSLAEGYEQYF.

This chain uses TRBV12-5 with TRBJ1-1; D gene unclear. This CDR3 is 11 amino acids long. Germline V lookup: CDR1 LGHNT, CDR2 FRNRAP. The V end lost 3 bases, the J end lost 7 bases, and 6 bases lay between the germline ends. The CDR3 nucleotides are TGTGCTAGTGGTTTAGGCAGTGAAGCTTTCTTT. Amino acid sequence: CASGLGSEAFF.